These T cell receptor beta chains were read from a single sample in a study of blood T cell repertoires in COVID-19. The data were produced by immunoSEQ multiplex PCR, yet TCRdb's version contains in-frame clones alone and is incomplete. The table shows approximately 74,000 clones, with around 90% occurring only once. Sequencing used peripheral blood. Source of these receptors: a woman aged 55-69 years with active COVID-19. Both conserved end residues are part of each CDR3. Fields, in order: J gene, V gene, CDR3 length, CDR3 protein.

TRBJ1-6 TRBV7-2 12 CASSGRGGLLHF
TRBJ2-3 TRBV2 15 CASSALGLNTDTQYF
TRBJ2-1 TRBV5-1 15 CASNFDSGSRNEQFF
TRBJ2-1 TRBV3-1/TRBV3-2 16 CASSPHGPGGDYEQFF
TRBJ2-1 TRBV6-1 17 CASSEALQGLAGGEQFF
TRBJ2-3 TRBV6-5 14 CANRQVWSTDTQYF
TRBJ1-2 TRBV15 14 CATSTGARGYGYTF
TRBJ2-3 TRBV24-1 12 CATALRADTQYF
TRBJ2-3 TRBV13 19 CASSRQSGLAGLSTDTQYF
TRBJ2-1 TRBV3-1/TRBV3-2 13 CASSQFAGLEQFF
TRBJ2-5 TRBV5-4 17 CASSIPGQAKVKETQYF
TRBJ2-1 TRBV6-5 12 CASRHRGNEQFF
TRBJ1-1 TRBV5-6 15 CASSLLRGGGTEAFF
TRBJ2-1 TRBV3-1/TRBV3-2 18 CASSQDRGGLAGAGEQFF
TRBJ1-3 TRBV28 16 CASRIQGPGYGNTIYF
TRBJ2-1 TRBV2 15 CASSVRGSSYNEQFF
TRBJ2-3 TRBV24-1 16 CATSDPGRASTDTQYF
TRBJ2-7 TRBV19 15 CASSIGTRGFHEQYF
TRBJ1-1 TRBV9 15 CASSSLRGVEAEAFF
TRBJ2-7 TRBV6-6 13 CASSYGLAREQYF
TRBJ2-7 TRBV6-5 14 CASGKSGRNYEQYF
TRBJ2-3 TRBV19 16 CASSKEGAYSTDTQYF
TRBJ2-7 TRBV5-4 15 CASSTRAGGAYEQYF
TRBJ2-7 TRBV24-1 13 CAAQQGDSYEQYF
TRBJ2-7 TRBV11-3 13 CASSWTGDYEQYF
TRBJ2-3 TRBV12-3/TRBV12-4 12 CASSFAADTQYF
TRBJ2-7 TRBV15 14 CATSISGNRYEQYF
TRBJ2-6 TRBV3-1/TRBV3-2 17 CASSQAGFFSGANVLTF
TRBJ2-7 TRBV21-1 14 CASNWTGEVWEQYF
TRBJ2-7 TRBV29-1 12 CSVAYYSYEQYF
TRBJ2-7 TRBV9 14 CASSVDRGDREQYF
TRBJ1-1 TRBV5-1 13 CASSDGGATEAFF
TRBJ2-7 TRBV29-1 17 CSSSKGRITGGGREQYF
TRBJ2-7 TRBV6-2/TRBV6-3 15 CASSYLSGSLYEQYF
TRBJ2-6 TRBV5-1 17 CASSLAIGQAGANVLTF
TRBJ1-2 TRBV28 15 CASSPYTGGTAGYTF
TRBJ2-3 TRBV18 16 CASSPPWRGRTDTQYF
TRBJ1-6 TRBV2 15 CASSTWTGLNSPLHF
TRBJ2-1 TRBV28 15 CASSRWEGGFNEQFF
TRBJ2-1 TRBV19 17 CATGTSGSWSSYNEQFF
TRBJ2-7 TRBV6-5 11 CASSRTYEQYF
TRBJ2-5 TRBV5-4 14 CASSSQGWQETQYF
TRBJ1-1 TRBV28 14 CASRTGTSGGKAFF
TRBJ2-1 TRBV27 13 CASSSPGLNEQFF
TRBJ2-1 TRBV3-1/TRBV3-2 15 CASSPPPGLFNEQFF
TRBJ2-2 TRBV7-9 15 CASSLSSGTTGELFF
TRBJ2-3 TRBV20-1 11 CSAMQGDTQYF
TRBJ2-1 TRBV4-2 16 CASSQGTSGTHNEQFF
TRBJ1-4 TRBV28 14 CASSFWAGNEKLFF
TRBJ2-3 TRBV7-9 16 CASSSIMTRTSDTQYF
TRBJ2-4 TRBV6-5 16 CASSYHTTGGKNIQYF
TRBJ2-1 TRBV3-1/TRBV3-2 16 CASSLKPAGGYNEQFF
TRBJ2-7 TRBV3-1/TRBV3-2 14 CASSQGGREGEQYF
TRBJ2-3 TRBV6-5 13 CASGLAGGGTQYF
TRBJ2-1 TRBV18 15 CASSLAGVRGNEQFF
TRBJ1-5 TRBV28 17 CASSFSIGTGFDQPQHF
TRBJ1-1 TRBV9 15 CASSPRGTGGTEAFF
TRBJ1-6 TRBV13 17 CASSSGLSSSYNSPLHF
TRBJ2-5 TRBV11-2 15 CASSLEYVLTETQYF